These T cell receptor beta chains were read from a single sample in a study of blood T cell repertoires in COVID-19. Profiling relied on immunoSEQ multiplex PCR, and the TCRdb table lists in-frame clones only, not all of them. The sample has about 75,000 clones; 70% to 85% are singletons. The sequencing input was peripheral blood. These receptors were taken from a woman aged 50 to 60 with acute or convalescent COVID-19. The conserved cysteine and the conserved F or W are not part of the CDR3 here. The order of the fields is V gene, CDR3 length, J gene, D gene, CDR3 protein. A D gene is named only where the DNA matches it firmly.

V gene: TRBV11-2
CDR3 length: 10
J gene: TRBJ2-7
D gene: TRBD2
CDR3 protein: ASRGLGYEQY

V gene: TRBV19
CDR3 length: 14
J gene: TRBJ1-5
D gene: NA
CDR3 protein: ASSRIRTVFNQPQH

V gene: TRBV7-9
CDR3 length: 13
J gene: TRBJ1-4
D gene: TRBD1
CDR3 protein: ASRLPGQGNEKLF

V gene: TRBV18
CDR3 length: 11
J gene: TRBJ1-5
D gene: NA
CDR3 protein: ASSQGMNQPQH

V gene: TRBV6-5
CDR3 length: 12
J gene: TRBJ2-7
D gene: TRBD1
CDR3 protein: ASSYARGSYEQY

V gene: TRBV7-6
CDR3 length: 14
J gene: TRBJ2-3
D gene: TRBD2
CDR3 protein: ASSLRFGGGTDTQY

V gene: TRBV4-2
CDR3 length: 13
J gene: TRBJ1-4
D gene: NA
CDR3 protein: ASSQVGSGNEKLF

V gene: TRBV5-6
CDR3 length: 13
J gene: TRBJ1-3
D gene: NA
CDR3 protein: ASSLAGGTGNTIY

V gene: TRBV25-1
CDR3 length: 12
J gene: TRBJ2-1
D gene: NA
CDR3 protein: ASTPAGSYNEQF

V gene: TRBV10-3
CDR3 length: 14
J gene: TRBJ2-7
D gene: TRBD2
CDR3 protein: AISESISGSSYEQY

V gene: TRBV6-4
CDR3 length: 13
J gene: TRBJ2-7
D gene: NA
CDR3 protein: ASSDSRLYSYEQY